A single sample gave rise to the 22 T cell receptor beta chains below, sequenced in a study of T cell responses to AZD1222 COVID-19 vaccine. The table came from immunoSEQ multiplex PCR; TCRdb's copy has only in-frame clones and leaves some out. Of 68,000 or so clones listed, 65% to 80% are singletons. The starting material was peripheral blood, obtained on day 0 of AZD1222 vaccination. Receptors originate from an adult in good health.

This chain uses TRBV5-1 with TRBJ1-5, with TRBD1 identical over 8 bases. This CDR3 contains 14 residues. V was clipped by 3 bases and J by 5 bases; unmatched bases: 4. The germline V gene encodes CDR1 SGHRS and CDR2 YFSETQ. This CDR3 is CASSSGQGDQPQHF. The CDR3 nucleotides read TGCGCCAGCAGCTCAGGACAGGGAGATCAGCCCCAGCATTTT. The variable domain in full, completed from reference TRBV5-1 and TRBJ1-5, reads KAGVTQTPRYLIKTRGQQVTLSCSPISGHRSVSWYQQTPGQGLQFLFEYFSETQRNKGNFPGRFSGRQFSNSRSEMNVSTLELGDSALYLCASSSGQGDQPQHFGDGTRLSIL.

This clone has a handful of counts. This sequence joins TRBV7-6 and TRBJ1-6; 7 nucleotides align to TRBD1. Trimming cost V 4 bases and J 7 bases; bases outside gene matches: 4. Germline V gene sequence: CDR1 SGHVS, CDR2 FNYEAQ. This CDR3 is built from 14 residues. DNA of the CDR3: TGTGCCAGCAGCTCCTACAGGGGAAATTCACCCCTCCACTTT. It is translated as CASSSYRGNSPLHF. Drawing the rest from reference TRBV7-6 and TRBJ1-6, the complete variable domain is GAGVSQSPRYKVTKRGQDVALRCDPISGHVSLYWYRQALGQGPEFLTYFNYEAQQDKSGLPNDRFSAERPEGSISTLTIQRTEQRDSAMYRCASSSYRGNSPLHFGNGTRLTVT.

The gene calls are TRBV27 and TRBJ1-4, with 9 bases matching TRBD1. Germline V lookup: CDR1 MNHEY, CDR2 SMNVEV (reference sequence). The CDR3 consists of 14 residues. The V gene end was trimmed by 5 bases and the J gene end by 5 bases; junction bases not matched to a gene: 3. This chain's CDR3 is CASSQTGGNEKLFF. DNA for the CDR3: TGTGCCAGCAGTCAGACAGGGGGGAATGAAAAACTGTTTTTT.

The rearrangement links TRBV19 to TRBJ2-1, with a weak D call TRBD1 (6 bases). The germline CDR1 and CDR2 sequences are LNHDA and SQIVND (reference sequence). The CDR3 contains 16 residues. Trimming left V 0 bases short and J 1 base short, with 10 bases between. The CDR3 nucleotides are TGTGCCAGTAGTATAGATCAGGGGACATCCTACAATGAGCAGTTCTTC. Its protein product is CASSIDQGTSYNEQFF.

CDR3 nucleotide sequence: TGTGCCAGCAGGGACAGGGGCTATGGCTACACCTTC. Protein sequence: CASRDRGYGYTF. J is TRBJ1-2 and V is TRBV2; 9 nucleotides agree with TRBD1. Germline CDR1 is SNHLY and CDR2 is FYNNEI. V lost 6 bases, J lost 4 bases, and 0 bases stayed unmatched. The CDR3 consists of 12 residues.

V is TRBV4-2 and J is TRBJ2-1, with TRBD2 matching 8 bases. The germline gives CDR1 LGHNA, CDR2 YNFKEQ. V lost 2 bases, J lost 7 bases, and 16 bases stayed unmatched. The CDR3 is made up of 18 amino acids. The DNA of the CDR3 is TGTGCCAGCAGCCAATACCTCCTCGGGGGGGATTTGAGGAATGAGCAGTTCTTC. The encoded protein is CASSQYLLGGDLRNEQFF.

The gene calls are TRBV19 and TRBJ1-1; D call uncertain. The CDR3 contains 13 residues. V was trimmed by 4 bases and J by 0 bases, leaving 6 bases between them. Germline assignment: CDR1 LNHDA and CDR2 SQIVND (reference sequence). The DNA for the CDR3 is TGTGCCAGTAGTACCCAAGTGAACACTGAAGCTTTCTTT. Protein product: CASSTQVNTEAFF.

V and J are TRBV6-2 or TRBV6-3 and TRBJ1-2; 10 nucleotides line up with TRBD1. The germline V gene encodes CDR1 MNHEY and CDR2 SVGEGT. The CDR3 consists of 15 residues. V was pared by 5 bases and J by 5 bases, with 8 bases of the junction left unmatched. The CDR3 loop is CASSRDRGRRYGYTF. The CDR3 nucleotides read TGTGCCAGCAGTCGTGACAGGGGGCGCCGGTATGGCTACACCTTC.

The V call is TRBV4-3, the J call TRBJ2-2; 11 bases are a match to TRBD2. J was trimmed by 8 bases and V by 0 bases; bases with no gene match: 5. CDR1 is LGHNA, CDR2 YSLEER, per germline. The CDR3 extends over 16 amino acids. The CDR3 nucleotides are TGCGCCAGCAGCCAAGAGGCTAGCGGGGGGATTGGGGAGCTGTTTTTT. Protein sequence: CASSQEASGGIGELFF.

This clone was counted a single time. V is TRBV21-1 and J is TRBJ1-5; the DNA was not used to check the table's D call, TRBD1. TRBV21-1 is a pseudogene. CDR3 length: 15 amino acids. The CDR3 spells CASTELQGSNQPQHF. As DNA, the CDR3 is TGTGCCAGCACCGAATTACAGGGGAGCAATCAGCCCCAGCATTTT.

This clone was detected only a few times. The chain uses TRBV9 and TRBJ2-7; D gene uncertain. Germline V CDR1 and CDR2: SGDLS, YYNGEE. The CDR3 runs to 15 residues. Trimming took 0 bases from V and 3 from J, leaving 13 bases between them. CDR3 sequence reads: CASSVGESAYYEQYF. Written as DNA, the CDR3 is TGTGCCAGCAGCGTAGGCGAGTCGGCCTACTACGAGCAGTACTTC.

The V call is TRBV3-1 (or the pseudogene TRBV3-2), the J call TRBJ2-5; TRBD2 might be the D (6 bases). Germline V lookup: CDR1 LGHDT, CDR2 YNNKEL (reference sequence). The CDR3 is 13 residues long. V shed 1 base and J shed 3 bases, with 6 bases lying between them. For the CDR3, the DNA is TGTGCCAGCAGCCAAGGGGGGGAAGAGACCCAGTACTTC. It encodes CASSQGGEETQYF.

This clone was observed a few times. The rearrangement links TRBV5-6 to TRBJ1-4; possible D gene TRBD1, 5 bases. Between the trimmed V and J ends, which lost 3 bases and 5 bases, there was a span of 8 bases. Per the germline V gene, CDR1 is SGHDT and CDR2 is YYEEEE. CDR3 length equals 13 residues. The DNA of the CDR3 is TGTGCCAGCAGCTCGGGGGGAAATGAAAAACTGTTTTTT. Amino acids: CASSSGGNEKLFF.

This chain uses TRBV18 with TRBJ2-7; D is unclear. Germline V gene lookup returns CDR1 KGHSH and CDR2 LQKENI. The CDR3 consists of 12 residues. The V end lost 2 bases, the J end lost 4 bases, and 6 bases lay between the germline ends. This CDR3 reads CASSPDEYEQYF. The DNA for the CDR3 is TGTGCCAGCTCACCAGATGAGTACGAGCAGTACTTC.

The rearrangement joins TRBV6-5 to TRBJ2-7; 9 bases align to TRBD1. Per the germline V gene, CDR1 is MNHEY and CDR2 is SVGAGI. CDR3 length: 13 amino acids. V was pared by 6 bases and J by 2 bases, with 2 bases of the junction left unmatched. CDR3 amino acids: CASRWTGAYEQYF. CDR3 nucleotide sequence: TGTGCCAGCAGATGGACAGGGGCCTACGAGCAGTACTTC.

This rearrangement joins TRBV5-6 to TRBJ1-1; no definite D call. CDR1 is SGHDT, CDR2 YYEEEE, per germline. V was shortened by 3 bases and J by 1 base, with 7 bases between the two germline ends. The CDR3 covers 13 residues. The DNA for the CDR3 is TGTGCCAGCAGCTGGGTTGGGAACACTGAAGCTTTCTTT. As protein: CASSWVGNTEAFF. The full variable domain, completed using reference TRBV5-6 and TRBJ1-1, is DAGVTQSPTHLIKTRGQQVTLRCSPKSGHDTVSWYQQALGQGPQFIFQYYEEEERQRGNFPDRFSGHQFPNYSSELNVNALLLGDSALYLCASSWVGNTEAFFGQGTRLTVV.

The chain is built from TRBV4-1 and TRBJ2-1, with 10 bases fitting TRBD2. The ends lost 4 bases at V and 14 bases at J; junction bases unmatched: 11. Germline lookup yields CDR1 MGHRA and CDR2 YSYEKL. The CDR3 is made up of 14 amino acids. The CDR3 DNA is TGCGCCAGCAGCCCCCGGGAAGCGGGGGGGCAGGAGTTCTTC. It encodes CASSPREAGGQEFF.

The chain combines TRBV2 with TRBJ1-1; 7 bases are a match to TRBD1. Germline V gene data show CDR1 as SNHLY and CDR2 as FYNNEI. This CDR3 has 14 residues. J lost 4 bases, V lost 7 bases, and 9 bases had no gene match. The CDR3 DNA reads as TGTGCCAGCAATAGGGACAGCCGTGGCACTGAAGCTTTCTTT. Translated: CASNRDSRGTEAFF.

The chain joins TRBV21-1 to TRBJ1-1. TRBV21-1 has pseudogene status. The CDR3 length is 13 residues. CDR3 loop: CASSKEGRSEAFF. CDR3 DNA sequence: TGTGCCAGCAGCAAGGAAGGACGGTCTGAAGCTTTCTTT.

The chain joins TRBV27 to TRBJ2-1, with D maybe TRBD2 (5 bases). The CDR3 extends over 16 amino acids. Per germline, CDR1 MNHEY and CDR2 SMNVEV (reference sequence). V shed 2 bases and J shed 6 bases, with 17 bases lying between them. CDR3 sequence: CASSLVVPRGINEQFF. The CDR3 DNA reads TGTGCCAGCAGTTTAGTCGTCCCCCGGGGTATCAATGAGCAGTTCTTC.

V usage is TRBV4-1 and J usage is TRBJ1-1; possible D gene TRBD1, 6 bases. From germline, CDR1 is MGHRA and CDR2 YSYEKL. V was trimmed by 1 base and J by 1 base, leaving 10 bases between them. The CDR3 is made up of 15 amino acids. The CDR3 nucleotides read TGCGCCAGCAGCCAAGTCGGGGGCAAGAACACTGAAGCTTTCTTT. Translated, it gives CASSQVGGKNTEAFF.

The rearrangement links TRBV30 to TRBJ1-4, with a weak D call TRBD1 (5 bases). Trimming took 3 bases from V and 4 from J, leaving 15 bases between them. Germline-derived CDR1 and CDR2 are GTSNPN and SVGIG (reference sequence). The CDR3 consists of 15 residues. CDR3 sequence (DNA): TGTGCCTGGAGCGGTGCCCTGGGACTTAATGAAAAACTGTTTTTT. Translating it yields CAWSGALGLNEKLFF.